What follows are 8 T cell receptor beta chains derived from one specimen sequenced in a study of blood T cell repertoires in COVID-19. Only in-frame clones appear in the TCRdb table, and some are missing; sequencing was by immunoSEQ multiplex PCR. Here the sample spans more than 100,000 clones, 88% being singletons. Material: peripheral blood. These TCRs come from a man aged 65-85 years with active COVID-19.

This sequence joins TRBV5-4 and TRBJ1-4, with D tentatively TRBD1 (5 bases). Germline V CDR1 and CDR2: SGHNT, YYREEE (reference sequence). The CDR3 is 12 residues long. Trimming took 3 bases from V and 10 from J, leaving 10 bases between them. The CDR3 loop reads CASSSLGGKLFF. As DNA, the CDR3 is TGTGCCAGCAGCTCCTTGGGGGGAAAACTGTTTTTT.

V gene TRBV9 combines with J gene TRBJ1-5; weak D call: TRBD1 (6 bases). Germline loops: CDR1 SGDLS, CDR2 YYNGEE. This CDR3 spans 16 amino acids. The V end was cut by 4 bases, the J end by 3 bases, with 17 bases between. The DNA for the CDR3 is TGTGCCAGCAGCCCTCCCACGACAGGAGACAATCAGCCCCAGCATTTT. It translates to CASSPPTTGDNQPQHF.

The CDR3 DNA is TGTGCCAGCAGGAGAAGGACAGGGGGAGGTGATACGCAGTATTTT. Translating it yields CASRRRTGGGDTQYF. The chain employs TRBV2 and TRBJ2-3; 10 bases agree with TRBD1. This CDR3 region has 15 residues. The germline CDR1 and CDR2 sequences are SNHLY and FYNNEI. Trimming at V came to 6 bases and at J to 6 bases, leaving 9 bases not matched to a gene.

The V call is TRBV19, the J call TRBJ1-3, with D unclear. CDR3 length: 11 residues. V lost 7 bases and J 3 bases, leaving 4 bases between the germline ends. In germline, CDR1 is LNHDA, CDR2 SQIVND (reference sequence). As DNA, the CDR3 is TGTGCCAGTAATAGTGGAAACACCATATATTTT. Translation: CASNSGNTIYF.

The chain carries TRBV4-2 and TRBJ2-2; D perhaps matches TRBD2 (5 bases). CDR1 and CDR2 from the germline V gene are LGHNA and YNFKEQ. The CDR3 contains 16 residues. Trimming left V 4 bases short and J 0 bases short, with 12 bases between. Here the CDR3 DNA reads TGTGCCAGCAGCCCGAGGGTGGGATCGAACACCGGGGAGCTGTTTTTT. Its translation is CASSPRVGSNTGELFF.

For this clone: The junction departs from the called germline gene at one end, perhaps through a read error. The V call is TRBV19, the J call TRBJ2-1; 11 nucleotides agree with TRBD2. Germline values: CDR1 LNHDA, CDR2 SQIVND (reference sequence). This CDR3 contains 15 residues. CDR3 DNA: TGTGCCAGTACTATAGCGGGAGGGTTTTCTAATGAGCAGTTCTTC. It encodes CASTIAGGFSNEQFF. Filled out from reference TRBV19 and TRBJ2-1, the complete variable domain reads DGGITQSPKYLFRKEGQNVTLSCEQNLNHDAMYWYRQDPGQGLRLIYYSQIVNDFQKGDIAEGYSVSREKKESFPLTVTSAQKNPTAFYLCASTIAGGFSNEQFFGPGTRLTVL.

The CDR3 reads CASSLDGLVQETQYF. The CDR3 DNA follows: TGCGCCAGCAGCTTGGATGGACTAGTACAAGAGACCCAGTACTTC. The V call is TRBV5-1, the J call TRBJ2-5, with TRBD2 matching over 7 bases. CDR1 is SGHRS and CDR2 is YFSETQ in the germline V gene. V shed 0 bases, J shed 2 bases, and the junction held 4 bases outside the gene matches. The CDR3 has 15 amino acids. The full variable domain, with the rest looked up from reference TRBV5-1 and TRBJ2-5, is KAGVTQTPRYLIKTRGQQVTLSCSPISGHRSVSWYQQTPGQGLQFLFEYFSETQRNKGNFPGRFSGRQFSNSRSEMNVSTLELGDSALYLCASSLDGLVQETQYFGPGTRLLVL.

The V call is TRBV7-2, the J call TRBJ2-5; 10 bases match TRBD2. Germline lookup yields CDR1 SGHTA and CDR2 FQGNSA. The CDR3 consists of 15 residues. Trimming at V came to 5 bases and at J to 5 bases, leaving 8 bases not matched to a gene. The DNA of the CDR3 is TGTGCCAGCAGCCGTTTTAGCGGGAGGAGGGAGACCCAGTACTTC. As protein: CASSRFSGRRETQYF.